These T cell receptor beta chains were read from a single sample in a study of blood T cell repertoires in COVID-19. Profiled with immunoSEQ multiplex PCR; TCRdb holds only in-frame clones, not every one. The data show under 200,000 clones, with about 80% seen just once and approximately 11% held by the top ten. Sequenced: peripheral blood. These receptor sequences come from a man between 70 and 80 years old with active or convalescent COVID-19. CDR3s include the opening cysteine and the closing phenylalanine or tryptophan. Fields, in order: V gene, J gene, CDR3 protein.

>TRBV7-2|TRBJ1-5
CASSLRGNQPQHF
>TRBV9|TRBJ2-1
CASSVLPLAGARSYNEQFF
>TRBV5-8|TRBJ2-2
CASSPPPGLAANTGELFF
>TRBV7-9|TRBJ1-5
CASSPVLSNQPQHF
>TRBV5-1|TRBJ1-4
CASSYDSSRDRFELFF
>TRBV11-3|TRBJ2-1
CASSLGGLAGEEQFF
>TRBV19|TRBJ2-6
CASSISRGNPGANVLTF
>TRBV6-5|TRBJ2-5
CASSGLAGETQYF
>TRBV5-1|TRBJ2-3
CASSHPSGDTDTQYF
>TRBV7-2|TRBJ1-2
CASSLGTGGYGYTF
>TRBV19|TRBJ2-2
CASSTQGAEELFF
>TRBV27|TRBJ2-2
CASSFGLGANTGELFF
>TRBV11-3|TRBJ2-2
CASSHNRGELFF
>TRBV27|TRBJ2-2
CASSLWYGRALPGELFF
>TRBV6-5|TRBJ1-1
CASSYEQGAEAFF
>TRBV25-1|TRBJ2-3
CASSVQGADTQYF
>TRBV27|TRBJ2-3
CASSARASGTDTQYF